This T cell receptor (beta chain) stems from a study of blood T cell repertoires in COVID-19. Study overall: Acute-phase and convalescent COVID-19 samples originated in the United States, Italy and Spain.

Either two negative PCRs, clearance, or symptom resolution qualified Cohort 3 donors as recovered. In the original workflow: How many nucleated cells were present was estimated from reference gene primer amplification. Generated by immunoSEQ multiplex PCR, the TCRdb table keeps only in-frame clones and is missing some. V, J and clone size reflect that table, while D and trimming were determined from the DNA. Of roughly 160,000 clones in the sample, more than 65% were seen once. The V end was cut by 0 bases, the J end by 14 bases, with 17 bases between. The V gene's germline CDR1 is MGHRA and CDR2 YSYEKL. The length of the CDR3 is 14 residues.

This chain connects TRBV4-1 to TRBJ2-1, with D possibly matching TRBD1 (5 bases). The receptor was isolated from a man in his 60s who had recovered from COVID-19. The source material was PBMCs or T cells enriched from blood (not recorded which). For the CDR3, the DNA is TGCGCCAGCAGCCAAGAAACAGCCAGGGCCAGGGAGTTCTTC. Amino acids: CASSQETARAREFF.